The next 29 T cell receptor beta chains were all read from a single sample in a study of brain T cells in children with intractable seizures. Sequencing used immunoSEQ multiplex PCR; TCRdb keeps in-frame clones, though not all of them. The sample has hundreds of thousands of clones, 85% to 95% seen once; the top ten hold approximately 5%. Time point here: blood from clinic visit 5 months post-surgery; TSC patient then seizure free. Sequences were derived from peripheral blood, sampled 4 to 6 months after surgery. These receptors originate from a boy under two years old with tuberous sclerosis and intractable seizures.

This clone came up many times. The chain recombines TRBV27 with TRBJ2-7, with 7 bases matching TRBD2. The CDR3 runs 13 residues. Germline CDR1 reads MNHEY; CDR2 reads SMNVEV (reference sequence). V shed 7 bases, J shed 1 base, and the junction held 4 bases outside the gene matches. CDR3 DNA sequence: TGTGCCAGCAAACGGGGGGATTCCTACGAGCAGTACTTC. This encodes CASKRGDSYEQYF.

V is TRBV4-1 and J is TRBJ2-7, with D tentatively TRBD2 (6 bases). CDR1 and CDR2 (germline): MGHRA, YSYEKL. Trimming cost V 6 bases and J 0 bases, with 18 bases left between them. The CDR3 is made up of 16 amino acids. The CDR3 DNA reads TGCGCCAGCAGTATTACCGGCGGGACCCCCTCCTACGAGCAGTACTTC. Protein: CASSITGGTPSYEQYF.

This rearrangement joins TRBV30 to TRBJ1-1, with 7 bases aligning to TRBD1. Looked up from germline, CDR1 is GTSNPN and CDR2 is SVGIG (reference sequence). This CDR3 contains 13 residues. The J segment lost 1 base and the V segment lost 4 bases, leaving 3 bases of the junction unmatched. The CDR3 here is CAWMTGRNTEAFF. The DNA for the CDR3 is TGTGCCTGGATGACAGGGAGGAACACTGAAGCTTTCTTT.

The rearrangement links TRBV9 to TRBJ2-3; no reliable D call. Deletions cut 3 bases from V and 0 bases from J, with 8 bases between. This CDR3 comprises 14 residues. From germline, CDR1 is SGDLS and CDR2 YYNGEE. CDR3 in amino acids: CASSAPNSTDTQYF. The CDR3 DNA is TGTGCCAGCAGCGCTCCTAATAGCACAGATACGCAGTATTTT.

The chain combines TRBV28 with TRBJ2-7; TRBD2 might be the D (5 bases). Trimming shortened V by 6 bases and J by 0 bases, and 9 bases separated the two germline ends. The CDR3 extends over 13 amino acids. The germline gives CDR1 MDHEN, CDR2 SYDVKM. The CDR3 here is CASRRASSYEQYF. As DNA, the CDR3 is TGTGCCAGCAGGAGGGCTAGCTCCTACGAGCAGTACTTC. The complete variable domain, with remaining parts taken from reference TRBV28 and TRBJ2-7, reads DVKVTQSSRYLVKRTGEKVFLECVQDMDHENMFWYRQDPGLGLRLIYFSYDVKMKEKGDIPEGYSVSREKKERFSLILESASTNQTSMYLCASRRASSYEQYFGPGTRLTVT.

The CDR3 coding sequence is TGTGCCAGCAGTTACACAGGGGTCTATGGCTACACCTTC. Amino acids: CASSYTGVYGYTF. The chain employs TRBV6-5 and TRBJ1-2, with 7 bases identical to TRBD1. Germline CDR1 MNHEY, CDR2 SVGAGI. This CDR3 spans 13 amino acids. The V gene end was trimmed by 2 bases and the J gene end by 4 bases; junction bases not matched to a gene: 1.

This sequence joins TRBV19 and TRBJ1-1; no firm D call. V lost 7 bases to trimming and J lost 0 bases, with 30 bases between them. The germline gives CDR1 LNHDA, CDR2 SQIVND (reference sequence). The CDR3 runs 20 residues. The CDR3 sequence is CASTPLPPPDPRPLNTEAFF. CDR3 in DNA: TGTGCCAGTACCCCTCTCCCCCCCCCGGACCCAAGGCCCTTGAACACTGAAGCTTTCTTT.

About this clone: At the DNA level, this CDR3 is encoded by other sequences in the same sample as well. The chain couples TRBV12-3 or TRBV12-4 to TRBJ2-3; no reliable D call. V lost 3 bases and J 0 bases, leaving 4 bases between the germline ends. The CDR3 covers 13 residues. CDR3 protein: CASSFGSTDTQYF. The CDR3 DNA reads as TGTGCCAGCAGTTTTGGCAGCACAGATACGCAGTATTTT.

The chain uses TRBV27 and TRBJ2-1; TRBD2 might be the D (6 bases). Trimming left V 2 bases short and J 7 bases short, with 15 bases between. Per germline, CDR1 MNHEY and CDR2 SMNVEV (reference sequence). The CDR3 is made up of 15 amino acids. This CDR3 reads CASSLGRGRENEQFF. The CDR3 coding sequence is TGTGCCAGCAGTTTAGGGCGGGGCCGGGAAAATGAGCAGTTCTTC.

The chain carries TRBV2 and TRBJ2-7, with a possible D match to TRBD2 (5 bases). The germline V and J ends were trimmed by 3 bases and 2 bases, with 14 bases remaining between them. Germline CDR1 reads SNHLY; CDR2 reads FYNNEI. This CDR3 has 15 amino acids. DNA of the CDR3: TGTGCCAGCAGTGAGGTTGGGAGCATCCCCTACGAGCAGTACTTC. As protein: CASSEVGSIPYEQYF.

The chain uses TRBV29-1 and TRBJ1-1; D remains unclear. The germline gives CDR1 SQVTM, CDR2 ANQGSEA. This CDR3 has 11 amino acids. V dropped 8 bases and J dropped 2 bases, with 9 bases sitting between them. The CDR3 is CSLQSNTEAFF. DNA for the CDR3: TGCAGCCTCCAAAGTAACACTGAAGCTTTCTTT.

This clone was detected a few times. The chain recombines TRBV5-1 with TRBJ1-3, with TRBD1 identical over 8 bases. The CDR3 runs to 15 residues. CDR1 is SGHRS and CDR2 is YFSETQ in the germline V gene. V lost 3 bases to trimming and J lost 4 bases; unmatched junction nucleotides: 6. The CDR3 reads CASSSDRGLGNTIYF. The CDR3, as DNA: TGCGCCAGCAGCTCCGACAGGGGTCTAGGAAACACCATATATTTT.

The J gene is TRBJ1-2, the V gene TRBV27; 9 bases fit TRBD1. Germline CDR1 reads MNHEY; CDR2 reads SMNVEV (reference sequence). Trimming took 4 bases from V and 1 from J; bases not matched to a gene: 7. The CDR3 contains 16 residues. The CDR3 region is CASSSLQGALNYGYTF. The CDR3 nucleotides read TGTGCCAGCAGTTCATTACAGGGGGCTCTTAACTATGGCTACACCTTC.

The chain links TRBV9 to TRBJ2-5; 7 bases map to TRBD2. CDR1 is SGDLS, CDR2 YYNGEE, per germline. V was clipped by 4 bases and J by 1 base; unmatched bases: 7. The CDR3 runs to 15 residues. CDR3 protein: CASSPEGRAQETQYF. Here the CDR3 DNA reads TGTGCCAGCAGCCCCGAGGGGAGGGCCCAAGAGACCCAGTACTTC.

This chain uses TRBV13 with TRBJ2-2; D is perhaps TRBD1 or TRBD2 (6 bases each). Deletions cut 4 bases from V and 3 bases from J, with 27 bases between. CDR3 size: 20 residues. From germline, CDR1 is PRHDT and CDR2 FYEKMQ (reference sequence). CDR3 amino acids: CASSSLLEGVAGYDTGELFF. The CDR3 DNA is TGTGCCAGCAGCTCCCTCCTCGAGGGGGTGGCGGGATACGACACCGGGGAGCTGTTTTTT.

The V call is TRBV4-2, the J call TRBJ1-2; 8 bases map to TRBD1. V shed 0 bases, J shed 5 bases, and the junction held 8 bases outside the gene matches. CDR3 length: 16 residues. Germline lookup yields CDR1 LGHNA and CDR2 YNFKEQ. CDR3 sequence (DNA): TGTGCCAGCAGCCAAGATGCCCCAACAGGGGGGTATGGCTACACCTTC. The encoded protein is CASSQDAPTGGYGYTF.

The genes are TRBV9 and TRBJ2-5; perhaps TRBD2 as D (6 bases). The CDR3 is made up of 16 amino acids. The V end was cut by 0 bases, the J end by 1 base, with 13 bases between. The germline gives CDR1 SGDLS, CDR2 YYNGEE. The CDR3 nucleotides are TGTGCCAGCAGCGTAGCCGTGGGGCGGGGCCAAGAGACCCAGTACTTC. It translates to CASSVAVGRGQETQYF.

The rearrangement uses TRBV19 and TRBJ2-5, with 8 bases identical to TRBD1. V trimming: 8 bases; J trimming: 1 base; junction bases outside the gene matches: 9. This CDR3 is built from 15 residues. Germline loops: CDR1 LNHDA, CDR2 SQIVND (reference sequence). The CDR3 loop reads CASSTRTGRQETQYF. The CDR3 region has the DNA TGTGCCAGTTCGACGAGGACAGGGCGCCAAGAGACCCAGTACTTC.

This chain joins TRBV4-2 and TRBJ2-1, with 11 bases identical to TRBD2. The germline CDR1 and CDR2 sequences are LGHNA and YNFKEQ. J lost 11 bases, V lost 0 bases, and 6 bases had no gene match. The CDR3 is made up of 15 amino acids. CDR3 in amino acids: CASSQEVGLAEKQFF. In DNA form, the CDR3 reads TGTGCCAGCAGCCAAGAGGTGGGACTAGCGGAAAAGCAGTTCTTC.

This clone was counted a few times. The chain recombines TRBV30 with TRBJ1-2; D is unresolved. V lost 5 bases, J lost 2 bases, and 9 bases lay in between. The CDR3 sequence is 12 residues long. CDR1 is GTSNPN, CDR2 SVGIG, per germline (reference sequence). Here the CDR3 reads CAWSVSNYGYTF. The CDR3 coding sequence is TGTGCCTGGTCAGTATCCAACTATGGCTACACCTTC.

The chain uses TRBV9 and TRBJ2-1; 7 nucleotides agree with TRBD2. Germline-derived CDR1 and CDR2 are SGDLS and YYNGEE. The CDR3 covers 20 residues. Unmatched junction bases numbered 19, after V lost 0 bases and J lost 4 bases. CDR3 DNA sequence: TGTGCCAGCAGCGTAGACGGGGCTAGCGGCCAAAGGCGGTTGTACAATGAGCAGTTCTTC. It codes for CASSVDGASGQRRLYNEQFF.

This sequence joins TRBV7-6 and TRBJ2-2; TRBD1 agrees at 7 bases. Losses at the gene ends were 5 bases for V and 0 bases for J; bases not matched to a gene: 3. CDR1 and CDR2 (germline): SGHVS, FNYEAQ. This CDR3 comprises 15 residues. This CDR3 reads CASSVQGSNTGELFF. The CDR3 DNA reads TGTGCCAGCAGCGTACAGGGGTCGAACACCGGGGAGCTGTTTTTT. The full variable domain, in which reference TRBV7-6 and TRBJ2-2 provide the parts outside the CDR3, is GAGVSQSPRYKVTKRGQDVALRCDPISGHVSLYWYRQALGQGPEFLTYFNYEAQQDKSGLPNDRFSAERPEGSISTLTIQRTEQRDSAMYRCASSVQGSNTGELFFGEGSRLTVL.

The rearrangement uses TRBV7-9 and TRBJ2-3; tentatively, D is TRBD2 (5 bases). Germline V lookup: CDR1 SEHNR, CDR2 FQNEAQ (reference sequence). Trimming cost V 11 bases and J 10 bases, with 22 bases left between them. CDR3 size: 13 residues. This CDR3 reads CAAIGVGDRAQYF. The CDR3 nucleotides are TGTGCCGCCATCGGGGTAGGCGACCGGGCGCAGTATTTT.

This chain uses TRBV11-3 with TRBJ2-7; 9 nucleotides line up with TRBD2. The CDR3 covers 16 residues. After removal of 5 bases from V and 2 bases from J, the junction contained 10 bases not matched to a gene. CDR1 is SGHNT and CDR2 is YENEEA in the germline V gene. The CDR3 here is CASSLQGTSRPYEQYF. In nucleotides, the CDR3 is TGTGCCAGCAGCCTTCAAGGGACTAGCCGACCCTACGAGCAGTACTTC.

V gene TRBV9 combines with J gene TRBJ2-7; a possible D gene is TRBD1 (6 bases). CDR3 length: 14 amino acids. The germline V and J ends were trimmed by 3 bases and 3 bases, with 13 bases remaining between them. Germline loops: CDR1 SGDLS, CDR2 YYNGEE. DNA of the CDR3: TGTGCCAGCAGCGCAGACAGGCGAGGCTACGAGCAGTACTTC. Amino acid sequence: CASSADRRGYEQYF.

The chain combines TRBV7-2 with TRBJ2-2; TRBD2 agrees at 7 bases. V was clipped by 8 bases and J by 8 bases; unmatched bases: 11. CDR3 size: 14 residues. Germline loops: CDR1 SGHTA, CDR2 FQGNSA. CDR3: CASRGGVGRGELFF. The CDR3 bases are TGTGCCAGCCGCGGGGGAGTGGGTCGAGGGGAGCTGTTTTTT. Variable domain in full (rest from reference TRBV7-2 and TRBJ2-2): GAGVSQSPSNKVTEKGKDVELRCDPISGHTALYWYRQSLGQGLEFLIYFQGNSAPDKSGLPSDRFSAERTGGSVSTLTIQRTQQEDSAVYLCASRGGVGRGELFFGEGSRLTVL.

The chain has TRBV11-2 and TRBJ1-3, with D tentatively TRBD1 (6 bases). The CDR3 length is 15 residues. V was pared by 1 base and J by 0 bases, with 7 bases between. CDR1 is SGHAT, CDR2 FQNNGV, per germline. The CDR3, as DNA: TGTGCCAGCAGCTTAGGGGACAACTCTGGAAACACCATATATTTT. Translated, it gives CASSLGDNSGNTIYF.

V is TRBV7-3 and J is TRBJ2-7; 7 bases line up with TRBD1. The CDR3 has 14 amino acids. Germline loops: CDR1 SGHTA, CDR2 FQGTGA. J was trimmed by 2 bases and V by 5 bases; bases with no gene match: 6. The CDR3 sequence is CASSPRQGPYEQYF. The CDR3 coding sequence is TGTGCCAGCAGCCCACGACAGGGACCCTACGAGCAGTACTTC.

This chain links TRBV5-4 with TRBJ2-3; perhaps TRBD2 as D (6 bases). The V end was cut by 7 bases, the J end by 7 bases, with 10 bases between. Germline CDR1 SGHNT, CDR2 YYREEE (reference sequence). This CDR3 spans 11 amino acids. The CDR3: CASRDSNTQYF. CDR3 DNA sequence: TGTGCCAGCCGGGACTCCAATACGCAGTATTTT. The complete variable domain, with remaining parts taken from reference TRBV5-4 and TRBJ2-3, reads ETGVTQSPTHLIKTRGQQVTLRCSSQSGHNTVSWYQQALGQGPQFIFQYYREEENGRGNFPPRFSGLQFPNYSSELNVNALELDDSALYLCASRDSNTQYFGPGTRLTVL.